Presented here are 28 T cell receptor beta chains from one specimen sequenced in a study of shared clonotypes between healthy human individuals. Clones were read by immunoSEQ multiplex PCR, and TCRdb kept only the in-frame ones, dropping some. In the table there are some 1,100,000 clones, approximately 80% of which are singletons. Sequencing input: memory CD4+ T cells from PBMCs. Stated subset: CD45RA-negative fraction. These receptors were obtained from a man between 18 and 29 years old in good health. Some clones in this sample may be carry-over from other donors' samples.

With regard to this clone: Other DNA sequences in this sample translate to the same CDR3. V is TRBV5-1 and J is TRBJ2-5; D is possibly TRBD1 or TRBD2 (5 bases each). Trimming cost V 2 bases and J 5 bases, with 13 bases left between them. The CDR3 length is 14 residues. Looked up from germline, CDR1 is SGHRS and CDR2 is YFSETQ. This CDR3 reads CASSLEGSGETQYF. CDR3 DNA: TGCGCCAGCAGCTTAGAGGGGTCGGGGGAGACCCAGTACTTC. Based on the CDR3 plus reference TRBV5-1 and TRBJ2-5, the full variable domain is KAGVTQTPRYLIKTRGQQVTLSCSPISGHRSVSWYQQTPGQGLQFLFEYFSETQRNKGNFPGRFSGRQFSNSRSEMNVSTLELGDSALYLCASSLEGSGETQYFGPGTRLLVL.

CDR3 residues: CASSLNRETQYF. Written as DNA, the CDR3 is TGTGCCAGCAGCTTGAACCGGGAGACCCAGTACTTC. J is TRBJ2-5 and V is TRBV5-6, with D unresolved. The CDR3 sequence is 12 residues long. Germline values: CDR1 SGHDT, CDR2 YYEEEE. Trimming took 1 base from V and 5 from J, leaving 6 bases between them.

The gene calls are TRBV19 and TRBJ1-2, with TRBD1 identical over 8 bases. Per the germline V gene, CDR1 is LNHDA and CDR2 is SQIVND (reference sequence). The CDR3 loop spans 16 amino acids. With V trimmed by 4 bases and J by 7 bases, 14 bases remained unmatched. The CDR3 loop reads CASSTIHRDRIGGYTF. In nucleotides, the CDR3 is TGTGCCAGTAGTACCATCCACCGGGACAGGATCGGTGGCTACACCTTC.

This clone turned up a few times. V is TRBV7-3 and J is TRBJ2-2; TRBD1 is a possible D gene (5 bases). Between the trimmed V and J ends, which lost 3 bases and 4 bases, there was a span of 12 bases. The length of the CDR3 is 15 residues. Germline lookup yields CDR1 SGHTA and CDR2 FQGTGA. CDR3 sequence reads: CASSFGRQGTGELFF. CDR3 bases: TGTGCCAGCAGCTTTGGGCGTCAGGGCACCGGGGAGCTGTTTTTT. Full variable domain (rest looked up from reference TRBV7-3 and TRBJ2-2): GAGVSQTPSNKVTEKGKYVELRCDPISGHTALYWYRQSLGQGPEFLIYFQGTGAADDSGLPNDRFFAVRPEGSVSTLKIQRTERGDSAVYLCASSFGRQGTGELFFGEGSRLTVL.

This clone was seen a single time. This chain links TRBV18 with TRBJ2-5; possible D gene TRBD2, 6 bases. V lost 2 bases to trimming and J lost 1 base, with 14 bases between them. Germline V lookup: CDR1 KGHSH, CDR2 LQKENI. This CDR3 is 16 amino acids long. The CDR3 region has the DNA TGTGCCAGCTCACCAGGGGGGATGCTTCGCCAAGAGACCCAGTACTTC. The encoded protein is CASSPGGMLRQETQYF.

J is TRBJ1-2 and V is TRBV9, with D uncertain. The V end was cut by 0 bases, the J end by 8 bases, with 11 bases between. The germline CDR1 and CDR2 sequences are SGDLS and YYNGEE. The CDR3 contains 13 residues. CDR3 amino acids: CASSVATGFGYTF. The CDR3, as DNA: TGTGCCAGCAGCGTAGCTACGGGGTTCGGCTACACCTTC.

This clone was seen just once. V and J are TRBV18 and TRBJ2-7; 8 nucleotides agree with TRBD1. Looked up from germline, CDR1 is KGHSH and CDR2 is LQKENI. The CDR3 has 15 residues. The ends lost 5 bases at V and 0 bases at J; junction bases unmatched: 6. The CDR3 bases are TGTGCCAGCTCAAAGGGACAGGCCAGCTCCTACGAGCAGTACTTC. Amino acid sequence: CASSKGQASSYEQYF. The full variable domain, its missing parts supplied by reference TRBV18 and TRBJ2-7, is NAGVMQNPRHLVRRRGQEARLRCSPMKGHSHVYWYRQLPEEGLKFMVYLQKENIIDESGMPKERFSAEFPKEGPSILRIQQVVRGDSAAYFCASSKGQASSYEQYFGPGTRLTVT.

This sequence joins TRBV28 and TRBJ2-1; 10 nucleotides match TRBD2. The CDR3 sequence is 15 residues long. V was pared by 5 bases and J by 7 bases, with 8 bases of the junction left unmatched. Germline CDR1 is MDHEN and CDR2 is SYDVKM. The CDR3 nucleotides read TGTGCCAGCAGTGTCACTAGCGGGAAGGTAAATGAGCAGTTCTTC. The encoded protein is CASSVTSGKVNEQFF.

CDR3 nucleotides: TGTGCCAGCAGCATACACCCCGGGCCCTACTATGGCTACACCTTC. Its translation: CASSIHPGPYYGYTF. The chain carries TRBV27 and TRBJ1-2; the D is unclear. Germline CDR1 reads MNHEY; CDR2 reads SMNVEV (reference sequence). The V end was cut by 6 bases, the J end by 3 bases, with 17 bases between. The CDR3 has 15 amino acids.

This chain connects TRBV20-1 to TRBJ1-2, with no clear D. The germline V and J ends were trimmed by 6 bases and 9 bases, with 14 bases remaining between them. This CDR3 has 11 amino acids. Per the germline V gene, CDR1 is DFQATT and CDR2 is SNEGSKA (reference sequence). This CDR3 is CSAMVEWSYTF. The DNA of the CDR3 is TGCAGTGCCATGGTAGAGTGGAGCTACACCTTC.

The CDR3 protein is CASSQVARGDGDNEQFF. Here the CDR3 DNA reads TGCGCCAGCAGCCAAGTGGCTCGGGGGGACGGGGACAATGAGCAGTTCTTC. The gene calls are TRBV4-3 and TRBJ2-1; 7 bases match TRBD2. This CDR3 has 17 residues. The V segment lost 1 base and the J segment 5 bases; nucleotides outside the gene matches: 11. The germline CDR1 and CDR2 sequences are LGHNA and YSLEER.

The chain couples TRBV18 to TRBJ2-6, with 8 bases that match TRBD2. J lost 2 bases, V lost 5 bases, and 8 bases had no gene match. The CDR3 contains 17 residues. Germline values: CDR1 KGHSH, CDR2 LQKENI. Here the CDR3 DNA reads TGTGCCAGCTCAGAGAGATCGGGACTAGCTGGGGCCAACGTCCTGACTTTC. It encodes CASSERSGLAGANVLTF.

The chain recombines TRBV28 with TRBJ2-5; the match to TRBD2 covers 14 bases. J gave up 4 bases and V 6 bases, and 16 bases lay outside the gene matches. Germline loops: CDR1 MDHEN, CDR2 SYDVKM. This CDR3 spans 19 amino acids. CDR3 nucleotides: TGTGCCAGCAGATCCACACGCTGGGGGACTAGCGGGAGAGGAGAGACCCAGTACTTC. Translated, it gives CASRSTRWGTSGRGETQYF.

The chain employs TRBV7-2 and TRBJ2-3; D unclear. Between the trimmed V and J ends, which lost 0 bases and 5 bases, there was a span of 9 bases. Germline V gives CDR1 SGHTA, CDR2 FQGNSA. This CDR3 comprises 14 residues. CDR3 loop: CASSLARLEDTQYF. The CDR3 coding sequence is TGTGCCAGCAGCTTAGCGAGACTCGAAGATACGCAGTATTTT.

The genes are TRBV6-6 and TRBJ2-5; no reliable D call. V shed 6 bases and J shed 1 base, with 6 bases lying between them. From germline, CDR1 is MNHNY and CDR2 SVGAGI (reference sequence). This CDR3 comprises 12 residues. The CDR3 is CASRSGQETQYF. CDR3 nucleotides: TGTGCCAGCAGGTCCGGCCAAGAGACCCAGTACTTC.

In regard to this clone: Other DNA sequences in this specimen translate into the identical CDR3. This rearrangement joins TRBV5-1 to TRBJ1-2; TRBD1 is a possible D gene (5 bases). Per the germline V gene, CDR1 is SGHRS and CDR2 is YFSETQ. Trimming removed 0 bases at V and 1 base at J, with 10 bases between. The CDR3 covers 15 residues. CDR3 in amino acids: CASSLGGPLNYGYTF. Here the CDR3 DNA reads TGCGCCAGCAGCTTGGGGGGACCCCTTAACTATGGCTACACCTTC.

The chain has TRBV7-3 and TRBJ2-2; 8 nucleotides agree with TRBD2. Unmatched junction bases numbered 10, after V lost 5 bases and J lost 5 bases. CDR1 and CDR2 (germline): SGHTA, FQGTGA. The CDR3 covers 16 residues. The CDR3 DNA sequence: TGTGCCAGCAGCATACCCCTAGCGGGTGGGACCGGGGAGCTGTTTTTT. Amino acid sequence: CASSIPLAGGTGELFF.

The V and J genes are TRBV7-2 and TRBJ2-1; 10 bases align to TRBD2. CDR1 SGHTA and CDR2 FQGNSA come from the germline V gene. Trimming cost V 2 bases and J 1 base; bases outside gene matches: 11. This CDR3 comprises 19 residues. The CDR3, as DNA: TGTGCCAGCAGCTTACGTCCTCTAGGACTAGCGGATTCCTACAATGAGCAGTTCTTC. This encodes CASSLRPLGLADSYNEQFF.

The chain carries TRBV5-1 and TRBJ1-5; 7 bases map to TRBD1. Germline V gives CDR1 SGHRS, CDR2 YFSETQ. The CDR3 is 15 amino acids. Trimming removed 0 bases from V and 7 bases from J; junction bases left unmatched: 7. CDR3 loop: CASSLDTGAEQPQHF. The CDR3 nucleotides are TGCGCCAGCAGCTTGGACACAGGGGCTGAACAGCCCCAGCATTTT.

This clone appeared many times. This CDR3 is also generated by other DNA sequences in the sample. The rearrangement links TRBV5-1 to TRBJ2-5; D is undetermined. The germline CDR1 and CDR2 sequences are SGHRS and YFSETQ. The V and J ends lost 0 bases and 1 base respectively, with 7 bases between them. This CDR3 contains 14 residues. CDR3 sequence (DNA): TGCGCCAGCAGCTTGGAGCAGGTCCAAGAGACCCAGTACTTC. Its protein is CASSLEQVQETQYF.

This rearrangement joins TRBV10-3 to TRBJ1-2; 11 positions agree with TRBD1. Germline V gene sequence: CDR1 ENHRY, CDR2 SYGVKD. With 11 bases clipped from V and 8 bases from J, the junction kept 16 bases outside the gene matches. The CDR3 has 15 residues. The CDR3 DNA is TGTGCCTCAGAAGCCCCTGGACAGGGGGCAAGGGGCTACACCTTC. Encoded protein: CASEAPGQGARGYTF.

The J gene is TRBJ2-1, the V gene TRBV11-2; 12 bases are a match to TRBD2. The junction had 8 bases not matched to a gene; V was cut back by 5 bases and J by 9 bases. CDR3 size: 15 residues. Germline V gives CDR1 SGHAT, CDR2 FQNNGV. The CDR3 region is CASSRLAGVRGEQFF. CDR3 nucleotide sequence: TGTGCCAGCAGCCGACTAGCGGGAGTACGGGGTGAGCAGTTCTTC. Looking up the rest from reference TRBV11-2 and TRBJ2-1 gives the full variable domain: EAGVAQSPRYKIIEKRQSVAFWCNPISGHATLYWYQQILGQGPKLLIQFQNNGVVDDSQLPKDRFSAERLKGVDSTLKIQPAKLEDSAVYLCASSRLAGVRGEQFFGPGTRLTVL.

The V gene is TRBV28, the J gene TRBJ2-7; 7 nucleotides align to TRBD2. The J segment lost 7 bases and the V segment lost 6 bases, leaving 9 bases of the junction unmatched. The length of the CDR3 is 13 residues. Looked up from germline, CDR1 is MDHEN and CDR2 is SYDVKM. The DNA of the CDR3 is TGTGCCAGCAGCCGTGGGGGGGGAGATGAGCAGTACTTC. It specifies CASSRGGGDEQYF. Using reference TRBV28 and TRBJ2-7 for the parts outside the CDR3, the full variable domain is DVKVTQSSRYLVKRTGEKVFLECVQDMDHENMFWYRQDPGLGLRLIYFSYDVKMKEKGDIPEGYSVSREKKERFSLILESASTNQTSMYLCASSRGGGDEQYFGPGTRLTVT.

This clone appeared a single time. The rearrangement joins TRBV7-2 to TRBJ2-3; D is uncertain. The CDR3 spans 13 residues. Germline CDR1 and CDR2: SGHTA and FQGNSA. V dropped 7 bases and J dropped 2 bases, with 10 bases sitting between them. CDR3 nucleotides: TGTGCCAGCACCTCCGCGGCCACAGATACGCAGTATTTT. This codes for CASTSAATDTQYF. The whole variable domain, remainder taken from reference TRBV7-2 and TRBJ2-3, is GAGVSQSPSNKVTEKGKDVELRCDPISGHTALYWYRQSLGQGLEFLIYFQGNSAPDKSGLPSDRFSAERTGGSVSTLTIQRTQQEDSAVYLCASTSAATDTQYFGPGTRLTVL.

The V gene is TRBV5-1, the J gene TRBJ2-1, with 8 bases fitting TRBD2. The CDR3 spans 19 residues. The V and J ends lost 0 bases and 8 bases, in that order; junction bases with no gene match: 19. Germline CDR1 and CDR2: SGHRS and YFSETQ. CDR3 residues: CASSLAEQGWTSRAHEQFF. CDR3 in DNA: TGCGCCAGCAGCTTGGCCGAACAGGGTTGGACTAGCCGAGCCCATGAGCAGTTCTTC.

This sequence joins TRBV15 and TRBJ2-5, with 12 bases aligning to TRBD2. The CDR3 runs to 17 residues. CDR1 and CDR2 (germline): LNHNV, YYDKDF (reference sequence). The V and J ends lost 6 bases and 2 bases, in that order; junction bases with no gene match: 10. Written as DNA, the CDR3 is TGTGCCACCAGTGGGCTGCCTGGGACTAGCGGGCAAGAGACCCAGTACTTC. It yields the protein CATSGLPGTSGQETQYF.

The CDR3 here is CASKRNWDEKLFF. In DNA, the CDR3 is TGTGCCAGCAAACGCAACTGGGATGAAAAACTGTTTTTT. The chain couples TRBV2 to TRBJ1-4; D is ambiguous. The germline V and J ends were trimmed by 7 bases and 6 bases, with 12 bases remaining between them. The germline V gene has CDR1 SNHLY and CDR2 FYNNEI. The CDR3 spans 13 residues.

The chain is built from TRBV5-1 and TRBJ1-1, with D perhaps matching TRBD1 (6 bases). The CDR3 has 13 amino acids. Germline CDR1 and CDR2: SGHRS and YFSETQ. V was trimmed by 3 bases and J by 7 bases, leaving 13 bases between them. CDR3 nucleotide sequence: TGCGCCAGCAGCTCACAGGGATTCGGTGAAGCTTTCTTT. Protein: CASSSQGFGEAFF.